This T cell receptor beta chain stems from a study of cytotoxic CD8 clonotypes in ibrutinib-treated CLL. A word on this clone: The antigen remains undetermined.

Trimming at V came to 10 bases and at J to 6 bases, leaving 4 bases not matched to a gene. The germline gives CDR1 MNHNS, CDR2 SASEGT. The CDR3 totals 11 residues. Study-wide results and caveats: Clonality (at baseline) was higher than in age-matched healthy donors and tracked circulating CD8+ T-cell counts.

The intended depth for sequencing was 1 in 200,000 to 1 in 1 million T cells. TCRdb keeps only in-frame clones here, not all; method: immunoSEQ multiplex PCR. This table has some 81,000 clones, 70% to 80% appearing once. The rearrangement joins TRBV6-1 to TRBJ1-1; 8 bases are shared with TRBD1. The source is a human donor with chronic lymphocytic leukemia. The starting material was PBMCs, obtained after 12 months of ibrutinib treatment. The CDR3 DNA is TGTGCCACCCTGGGACAGGCTGAAGCTTTCTTT. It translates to CATLGQAEAFF.